The entry below gives a single T cell receptor (beta chain) sequence along with its context. Its binding antigen is unknown. The record has no base qualities; no much larger clone is one base away. The library was generated by the immunoSEQ multiplex PCR assay. The clones in this table, taken by TCRdb from immuneACCESS, are in-frame only. Not every clone is retained; where verified, under half of the shortfall comes from an unresolved V gene, and the cause of the rest is unknown. The sample has approximately 50,000 clones on record, approximately 94% of them singletons. The ten largest clonotypes hold roughly 0.33% of the sample. The data stem from a study of T cell changes during pregnancy in multiple sclerosis (dated by TCRdb to 2018 to 2020). Regarding the study in general: The study examined how the T cell repertoire changed over the course of pregnancy in women with multiple sclerosis.

CDR1 and CDR2 were assigned from the germline V gene as ENHRY and SYGVKD. V is cut back by 6 bases and J by 14 bases, with 12 bases in the junction unmatched. The CDR3, cysteine through phenylalanine, is 13 amino acids long. Only the CDR3 part of the read is kept: 39 bases, read in frame from the first base. The origin of this receptor is a female donor with multiple sclerosis, enrolled in a pregnancy study. Material: CD4+ T cells from peripheral blood mononuclear cells, obtained in the third trimester of pregnancy. This receptor chain uses TRBV10-3 and TRBJ1-4, and 7 junctional nucleotides match TRBD1. CDR3 region: CAISGGVDRDLFF. The sequence in DNA is TGTGCCATCAGCGGGGGGGTAGACAGGGACCTGTTTTTT.